The rows below give T cell receptor beta chains drawn from one sample of a study of T cells after yellow fever vaccination. MiXCR, applied by TCRdb to the 5' RACE reads, yields one record per CDR3 protein. The table shows around 140,000 distinct CDR3 sequences, with 6.6% occurring only once. Sequenced here: CD4+ T cells sorted from PBMCs, sampled 10 days after the yellow fever booster vaccination. The receptor source for this set is a man aged 25-40 years who received the YFV17D yellow fever vaccine. Each CDR3 is given with its conserved first and last residue. D genes are given only for firm matches. For some rows the clone size is stated as once, few or many, or as a class when expanded; others skip it.

>TRBJ2-3|TRBV3-1|NA|many
CASSYRADTQYF
TGTGCCAGCAGTTACAGGGCAGATACGCAGTATTTT
>TRBJ2-2|TRBV4-2|NA|many
CASSLETSTQIATGELFF
TGTGCCAGCAGCCTCGAGACTTCCACCCAGATCGCCACCGGGGAGCTGTTTTTT
>TRBJ2-5|TRBV6-5|TRBD2|many
CASSYGLSGREETQYF
TGTGCCAGCAGTTACGGGCTGAGCGGGAGGGAGGAGACCCAGTACTTC
>TRBJ2-5|TRBV20-1|NA|many
CSGTDFAETQYF
TGCAGTGGGACAGACTTCGCGGAGACCCAGTACTTC
>TRBJ2-4|TRBV20-1|TRBD2|many
CSAVLAGAKNIQYF
TGCAGTGCTGTCCTAGCGGGAGCCAAAAACATTCAGTACTTC
>TRBJ2-3|TRBV20-1|NA|many
CSARDPRFLSDTQYF
TGCAGTGCTAGAGATCCGCGGTTTTTATCAGATACGCAGTATTTT
>TRBJ2-3|TRBV5-1|NA|many
CASSSRDFTSTDTQYF
TGCGCCAGCAGCTCCCGGGACTTCACTAGCACAGATACGCAGTATTTT
>TRBJ2-3|TRBV7-8|NA|many
CASSQDRMQYF
TGTGCCAGCAGCCAAGACAGGATGCAGTATTTT
>TRBJ2-1|TRBV5-1|TRBD2|many
CASSTLGLADYNEQFF
TGCGCCAGCAGCACCCTGGGACTAGCCGACTACAATGAGCAGTTCTTC
>TRBJ2-7|TRBV27|TRBD1|many
CASGTGTEYEQYF
TGTGCCAGCGGCACCGGGACAGAGTACGAGCAGTACTTC
>TRBJ2-1|TRBV20-1|TRBD2|many
CSANGLADEQFF
TGCAGTGCAAACGGACTAGCGGATGAGCAGTTCTTC
>TRBJ2-3|TRBV25-1|NA|few
CASSSGLGTDTQYF
TGTGCCAGCAGTAGCGGGCTTGGGACAGATACGCAGTATTTT
>TRBJ2-3|TRBV29-1|NA|many
CSAIPTDTQYF
TGCAGCGCGATACCAACAGATACGCAGTATTTT
>TRBJ2-3|TRBV29-1|NA|many
CSVDSGTIADTQYF
TGCAGCGTTGACTCTGGGACGATCGCAGATACGCAGTATTTT
>TRBJ2-2|TRBV7-9|TRBD1|many
CASRGQANTGELFF
TGTGCCAGCAGGGGACAGGCGAACACCGGGGAGCTGTTTTTT
>TRBJ2-7|TRBV27|TRBD1|many
CASSFRPDRGTYEQYF
TGTGCCAGCAGTTTTCGCCCGGACAGGGGTACTTACGAGCAGTACTTC
>TRBJ2-1|TRBV6-7|TRBD2|many
CASSPRLASNEQFF
TGTGCCAGCAGTCCAAGACTAGCTTCCAATGAGCAGTTCTTC
>TRBJ2-7|TRBV9|TRBD2|many
CASSGAGVIPLYEQYF
TGTGCCAGCAGCGGAGCGGGGGTGATACCCCTCTACGAGCAGTACTTC
>TRBJ2-2|TRBV20-1|NA|many
CSASGLSGGNTGELFF
TGCAGTGCTAGTGGTTTGTCAGGAGGTAACACCGGGGAGCTGTTTTTT
>TRBJ2-7|TRBV20-1|NA|few
CSAQQGRTYEQYF
TGCAGTGCCCAACAGGGTAGGACCTACGAGCAGTACTTC
>TRBJ2-7|TRBV5-1|NA|few
CASSPGQTFSEQYF
TGCGCCAGCAGCCCTGGACAGACCTTCAGCGAGCAGTACTTC
>TRBJ2-1|TRBV6-2/TRBV6-3|TRBD2|many
CASSYTTSGIRGEQFF
TGTGCCAGCAGTTACACGACTAGCGGGATTCGGGGTGAGCAGTTCTTC
>TRBJ2-7|TRBV7-6|NA|many
CASSFPCEQYF
TGTGCCAGCAGCTTTCCATGCGAGCAGTACTTC
>TRBJ2-2|TRBV10-3|TRBD1|many
CAIRKGQGALNGELFF
TGTGCCATCAGGAAGGGGCAGGGGGCGCTAAACGGGGAGCTGTTTTTT
>TRBJ2-7|TRBV6-2/TRBV6-3|NA|many
CASSSTKYEQYF
TGTGCCAGCAGTTCTACCAAATACGAGCAGTACTTC
>TRBJ2-1|TRBV5-6|TRBD1|NA
CASSIGQGALSEQFF
TGTGCCAGCAGCATAGGACAGGGGGCGTTGAGTGAGCAGTTCTTC
>TRBJ2-7|TRBV5-1|NA|many
CASSPAGRSAYEQYF
TGCGCCAGCAGCCCGGCCGGGCGGAGTGCCTACGAGCAGTACTTC
>TRBJ1-2|TRBV10-3|NA|many
CAISELEGNYGYTF
TGTGCCATCAGTGAGTTGGAGGGGAACTATGGCTACACCTTC
>TRBJ1-1|TRBV29-1|NA|NA
CSARDFNTEAFF
TGCAGCGCCCGGGACTTTAACACTGAAGCTTTCTTT
>TRBJ1-5|TRBV7-2|NA|many
CASSFLDRGSNQPQHF
TGTGCCAGCAGCTTTCTGGACAGAGGTAGCAATCAGCCCCAGCATTTT
>TRBJ2-4|TRBV5-1|NA|many
CASSLAPENIQYF
TGCGCCAGCAGCTTGGCCCCAGAAAACATTCAGTACTTC
>TRBJ2-1|TRBV5-1|TRBD2|many
CASSPWGGSYNEQFF
TGCGCCAGCAGCCCGTGGGGGGGATCCTACAATGAGCAGTTCTTC
>TRBJ2-5|TRBV27|NA|many
CASSPRLGKETQYF
TGTGCCAGCAGTCCCCGGCTAGGGAAAGAGACCCAGTACTTC
>TRBJ1-1|TRBV7-9|NA|many
CASNLGAFF
TGTGCCAGCAACTTAGGGGCTTTCTTT
>TRBJ2-5|TRBV28|NA|NA
CASLGTQPRETQYF
TGTGCCAGCCTAGGGACACAGCCCAGGGAGACCCAGTACTTC
>TRBJ2-3|TRBV5-4|NA|NA
CASSSAVAPSTDTQYF
TGTGCCAGCAGCTCAGCGGTGGCACCGAGCACAGATACGCAGTATTTT
>TRBJ2-1|TRBV29-1|NA|many
CSVVPEGSYNEQFF
TGCAGCGTTGTCCCTGAGGGCTCCTACAATGAGCAGTTCTTC
>TRBJ2-2|TRBV18|NA|few
CASSHESPGELFF
TGTGCCAGCTCTCACGAGTCACCCGGGGAGCTGTTTTTT
>TRBJ2-1|TRBV20-1|NA|many
CSASGIYNEQFF
TGCAGTGCTAGCGGAATTTACAATGAGCAGTTCTTC
>TRBJ2-1|TRBV12-3/TRBV12-4|NA|many
CASSLLTFNEQFF
TGTGCCAGCAGTTTACTAACGTTCAATGAGCAGTTCTTC
>TRBJ2-1|TRBV20-1|TRBD2|many
CSARGRETYNEQFF
TGCAGTGCTAGAGGGCGGGAGACTTACAATGAGCAGTTCTTC
>TRBJ1-5|TRBV20-1|NA|few
CSASWAGREAQHF
TGCAGTGCTAGTTGGGCAGGGCGGGAGGCCCAGCATTTT
>TRBJ2-7|TRBV20-1|NA|NA
CSARGHRAFVYEQYF
TGCAGTGCTAGAGGACACCGGGCGTTTGTTTACGAGCAGTACTTC
>TRBJ2-1|TRBV10-3|TRBD2|many
CAIASGGNEQFF
TGTGCCATCGCTAGCGGGGGCAATGAGCAGTTCTTC
>TRBJ1-1|TRBV5-1|NA|many
CASSSLEEGAFF
TGCGCCAGCAGCTCACTGGAGGAAGGAGCTTTCTTT
>TRBJ2-3|TRBV12-3/TRBV12-4|NA|many
CASSPTGRSTDTQYF
TGTGCCAGCAGTCCGACTGGACGAAGCACAGATACGCAGTATTTT
>TRBJ2-1|TRBV20-1|NA|many
CSARAYLTRTLGVFF
TGCAGTGCTAGAGCATACTTGACCCGCACCTTAGGAGTGTTCTTC
>TRBJ2-2|TRBV5-4|NA|few
CASSFGTGNTGELFF
TGTGCCAGCAGCTTCGGTACGGGGAACACCGGGGAGCTGTTTTTT
>TRBJ1-5|TRBV7-8|NA|many
CASSLSSNQPQHF
TGTGCCAGCAGCTTGAGTAGCAATCAGCCCCAGCATTTT
>TRBJ1-1|TRBV18|NA|NA
CASSPTSPRADTEAFF
TGTGCCAGCTCACCAACCAGTCCCAGGGCTGACACTGAAGCTTTCTTT
>TRBJ2-5|TRBV10-3|NA|NA
CAISEYTPDGTQYF
TGTGCCATCAGTGAGTACACCCCTGACGGGACCCAGTACTTC
>TRBJ2-5|TRBV5-1|TRBD2|many
CASSPGTSGTQETQYF
TGCGCCAGCAGCCCGGGGACTAGCGGGACCCAAGAGACCCAGTACTTC
>TRBJ2-1|TRBV7-2|NA|many
CASSPPSLNEQFF
TGTGCCAGCAGCCCCCCGTCTCTCAATGAGCAGTTCTTC
>TRBJ2-1|TRBV4-3|NA|many
CASSPTVLSYNEQFF
TGCGCCAGCAGCCCAACGGTTCTCTCCTACAATGAGCAGTTCTTC
>TRBJ2-5|TRBV12-3/TRBV12-4|NA|many
CASSGGYQETQYF
TGTGCCAGCAGTGGGGGGTACCAAGAGACCCAGTACTTC
>TRBJ2-7|TRBV7-2|NA|many
CASSLETSSYEQYF
TGTGCCAGCAGCTTGGAGACTAGCTCCTACGAGCAGTACTTC
>TRBJ2-7|TRBV27|NA|few
CASSLSPSAYEQYF
TGTGCCAGCAGTTTAAGTCCCAGCGCCTACGAGCAGTACTTC
>TRBJ2-3|TRBV7-2|NA|many
CASHAPMTDTQYF
TGTGCCAGCCATGCGCCTATGACTGATACGCAGTATTTT
>TRBJ1-1|TRBV5-1|NA|many
CASSLDASSGAEAFF
TGCGCCAGCAGCTTGGATGCATCCTCAGGGGCTGAAGCTTTCTTT
>TRBJ2-1|TRBV12-3/TRBV12-4|NA|many
CASALHNEQFF
TGTGCCAGCGCACTCCACAATGAGCAGTTCTTC